This TCR beta chain was recovered during a study of blood T cells in healthy people across ages. Across the study: The capture of about one barcoded beta molecule per two T cells was achieved by template switching.

The sample, 7.5 to 10 milliliters of peripheral blood, was drawn from each donor. The CDR3 extends over 20 amino acids. V trimming: 1 base; J trimming: 5 bases; junction bases outside the gene matches: 14. The V gene's germline CDR1 is SGHVS and CDR2 FQNEAQ. The authors ran a second PCR of roughly 7 to 11 cycles using a sample-barcoded 5' primer and a J-beta primer mix. All cDNA molecules were each tagged by a template-switch adaptor with 12 random nucleotides. Each CDR3 protein gets one entry after TCRdb re-called the 5' RACE reads with MiXCR. The sample shows hundreds of thousands of distinct CDR3 sequences, roughly 21% of them seen only once. Study observations and caveats: Diversity was higher, and naive CD4+ cells more numerous, in long-lived donors than in aged donors.

Worth noting for this clonotype: Its matching antigen is unknown.

Sequenced input: blood. This clonotype was sampled from a man between 65 and 85 years old in good health. The chain has TRBV7-8 and TRBJ2-3, with TRBD2 matching over 14 bases. Here the CDR3 DNA reads TGTGCCAGCAGCTTAGGTTCGTCTTGGGGACTAGCGGGAGCACAAGATACGCAGTATTTT. Its translation is CASSLGSSWGLAGAQDTQYF.